Listed here are 12 T cell receptor beta chains from one sample, sequenced in a study of long-term antiretroviral therapy in people with HIV. Assay version v3.0 of immunoSEQ was used, and it was run at survey level. Generated by immunoSEQ multiplex PCR, the TCRdb table keeps only in-frame clones and is missing some. This table holds roughly 28,000 clones, more than 80% found once. The sample in question was unsorted PBMCs, obtained 3 years after starting antiretroviral therapy. These receptors all stem from a man between 40 and 49 years old with HIV.

This chain joins TRBV5-1 and TRBJ2-7; TRBD1 matches 7 bases. The germline CDR1 and CDR2 sequences are SGHRS and YFSETQ. This CDR3 region has 14 residues. Germline trimming cut 3 bases from V and 4 bases from J; bases unmatched to any gene: 7. The CDR3: CASSSRTGNYEQYF. The CDR3 region has the DNA TGCGCCAGCAGCTCTCGGACAGGAAATTACGAGCAGTACTTC.

V is TRBV4-1 and J is TRBJ1-2; D is undetermined. The length of the CDR3 is 16 residues. Germline V gene lookup returns CDR1 MGHRA and CDR2 YSYEKL. V shed 0 bases and J shed 8 bases, with 19 bases lying between them. The CDR3 nucleotides are TGCGCCAGCAGCCAAGAATACAGTATTAGCCCAAGGGGCTACACCTTC. It translates to CASSQEYSISPRGYTF.

In DNA, the CDR3 is TGTGCCAGCAGCCAAGATGGGAGCAGCTTTAATGAAAAACTGTTTTTT. It yields the protein CASSQDGSSFNEKLFF. The chain is built from TRBV4-2 and TRBJ1-4; no reliable D call. Germline-derived CDR1 and CDR2 are LGHNA and YNFKEQ. There are 16 residues in the CDR3. Trimming took 0 bases from V and 4 from J, leaving 12 bases between them.

The chain recombines TRBV9 with TRBJ2-7; D perhaps matches TRBD1 (5 bases). CDR3 length: 14 residues. Deletions cut 0 bases from V and 2 bases from J, with 9 bases between. Germline V gene lookup returns CDR1 SGDLS and CDR2 YYNGEE. The CDR3 bases are TGTGCCAGCAGCGTAGGGGGCGGTACCTACGAGCAGTACTTC. Its translation is CASSVGGGTYEQYF. Full variable domain (rest looked up from reference TRBV9 and TRBJ2-7): DSGVTQTPKHLITATGQRVTLRCSPRSGDLSVYWYQQSLDQGLQFLIQYYNGEERAKGNILERFSAQQFPDLHSELNLSSLELGDSALYFCASSVGGGTYEQYFGPGTRLTVT.

This clone occurred a few times. J is TRBJ1-5 and V is TRBV7-2; D gene ambiguous. The germline V gene encodes CDR1 SGHTA and CDR2 FQGNSA. This CDR3 comprises 15 residues. The V end lost 5 bases, the J end lost 4 bases, and 15 bases lay between the germline ends. The CDR3 loop is CASSPTSQGNQPQHF. The CDR3 nucleotides read TGTGCCAGCAGCCCTACGTCCCAAGGGAATCAGCCCCAGCATTTT.

The rearrangement uses TRBV19 and TRBJ1-1; TRBD1 might be the D (5 bases). Germline lookup yields CDR1 LNHDA and CDR2 SQIVND (reference sequence). V gave up 10 bases and J gave up 5 bases, with 23 bases separating them. The CDR3 runs to 15 residues. The CDR3 spells CATNLGGGGWTEAFF. For the CDR3, the DNA is TGTGCCACCAACCTGGGGGGAGGTGGTTGGACTGAAGCTTTCTTT.

This clone was recorded only once. The chain employs TRBV5-8 and TRBJ1-2; a weak D match, TRBD1 (6 bases). The CDR3 is 13 residues long. In germline, CDR1 is SGHTS, CDR2 YDEGEE. Trimming pared 5 bases from V and 2 bases from J, leaving 10 bases between. In DNA, the CDR3 is TGTGCCAGCAGATTGACAGGAAACTATGGCTACACCTTC. This encodes CASRLTGNYGYTF.

This clone was counted between two and nine times. The chain has TRBV4-2 and TRBJ2-1; 9 bases match TRBD1. This CDR3 region has 16 residues. The germline CDR1 and CDR2 sequences are LGHNA and YNFKEQ. Losses at the gene ends were 1 base for V and 2 bases for J; bases not matched to a gene: 3. CDR3 region: CASSQATGGAYNEQFF. DNA of the CDR3: TGTGCCAGCAGCCAAGCGACAGGGGGGGCCTACAATGAGCAGTTCTTC.

The chain joins TRBV19 to TRBJ2-2, with no clear D. CDR3 length: 16 residues. The V end was cut by 3 bases, the J end by 0 bases, with 11 bases between. Germline CDR1 LNHDA, CDR2 SQIVND (reference sequence). In DNA, the CDR3 is TGTGCCAGTAGTATCTCGCCAGGAGCGAACACCGGGGAGCTGTTTTTT. Translating gives CASSISPGANTGELFF.

The sample holds one count of this clone. This chain connects TRBV5-1 to TRBJ2-1, with D maybe TRBD1 (6 bases). Germline lookup yields CDR1 SGHRS and CDR2 YFSETQ. V lost 4 bases to trimming and J lost 4 bases, with 18 bases between them. The CDR3 runs to 16 residues. The CDR3 DNA sequence: TGCGCCAGCAGCGGAACAGGGTCCCGCTTTTACAATGAGCAGTTCTTC. Amino acid sequence: CASSGTGSRFYNEQFF.

The rearrangement joins TRBV19 to TRBJ2-2; D might be TRBD1 (5 bases). This CDR3 contains 18 residues. Trimming took off 8 bases at V and 4 bases at J, with 26 bases between the two ends. Looked up from germline, CDR1 is LNHDA and CDR2 is SQIVND (reference sequence). This CDR3 reads CASVRWAGPPFVTGELFF. CDR3 in DNA: TGTGCCAGTGTCAGATGGGCAGGGCCCCCTTTCGTCACCGGGGAGCTGTTTTTT.

The CDR3 here is CASSEEGGLAQQYF. In nucleotides, the CDR3 is TGTGCCAGCAGTGAAGAGGGGGGACTAGCGCAGCAGTATTTT. V usage is TRBV6-1 and J usage is TRBJ2-3; 10 bases line up with TRBD2. V trimming: 1 base; J trimming: 11 bases; junction bases outside the gene matches: 6. The CDR3 length is 14 residues. Germline CDR1 MNHNS, CDR2 SASEGT.